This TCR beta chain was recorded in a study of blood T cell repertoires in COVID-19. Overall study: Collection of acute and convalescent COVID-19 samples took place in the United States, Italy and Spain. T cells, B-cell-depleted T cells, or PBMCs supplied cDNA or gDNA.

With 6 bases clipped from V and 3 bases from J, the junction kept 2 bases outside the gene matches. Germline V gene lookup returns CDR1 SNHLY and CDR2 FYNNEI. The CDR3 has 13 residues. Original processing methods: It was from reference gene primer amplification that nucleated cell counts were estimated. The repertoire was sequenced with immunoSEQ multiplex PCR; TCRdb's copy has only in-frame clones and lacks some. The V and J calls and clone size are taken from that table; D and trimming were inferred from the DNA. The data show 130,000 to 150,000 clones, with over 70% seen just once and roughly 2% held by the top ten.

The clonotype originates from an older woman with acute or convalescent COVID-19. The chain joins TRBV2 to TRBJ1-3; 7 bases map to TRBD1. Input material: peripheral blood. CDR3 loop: CASRAGGGNTIYF. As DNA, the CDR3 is TGTGCCAGCAGAGCAGGGGGTGGAAACACCATATATTTT.